A single sample gave rise to the 27 T cell receptor beta chains below, sequenced in a study of cytomegalovirus exposure and HLA in healthy donors. Use of 60 Vbeta and 13 Jbeta primers characterized the PCR. The table came from immunoSEQ multiplex PCR; TCRdb's copy has only in-frame clones and leaves some out. Here the sample spans 60,000 to 80,000 clones, approximately 80% being singletons. Sequencing input: PBMCs. These receptors originate from a girl aged 10-17 years in good health and CMV-seropositive.

The table lists this clone with a few counts. The chain joins TRBV6-1 to TRBJ2-7; perhaps TRBD2 as D (6 bases). This CDR3 comprises 16 residues. CDR1 and CDR2 (germline): MNHNS, SASEGT. Between the trimmed V and J ends, which lost 2 bases and 2 bases, there was a span of 16 bases. The CDR3 is CASSEFVREATYEQYF. In nucleotides, the CDR3 is TGTGCCAGCAGTGAATTCGTCAGGGAGGCCACCTACGAGCAGTACTTC.

The gene calls are TRBV28 and TRBJ1-5; 9 nucleotides line up with TRBD1. V lost 6 bases and J lost 4; bases outside the gene matches: 1. The germline V gene encodes CDR1 MDHEN and CDR2 SYDVKM. This CDR3 has 13 residues. DNA of the CDR3: TGTGCCAGCAGAGACAGGGGGAATCAGCCCCAGCATTTT. As protein: CASRDRGNQPQHF.

The rearrangement joins TRBV7-9 to TRBJ2-7, with 10 bases identical to TRBD2. V trimming: 5 bases; J trimming: 0 bases; junction bases outside the gene matches: 10. The CDR3 loop spans 17 amino acids. In germline, CDR1 is SEHNR, CDR2 FQNEAQ (reference sequence). This CDR3 reads CASSRATGTSASYEQYF. The CDR3 DNA sequence: TGTGCCAGCAGCCGCGCGACTGGGACTAGCGCCTCCTACGAGCAGTACTTC.

This clone was seen only a few times. The V gene is TRBV25-1, the J gene TRBJ2-7, with 11 bases that match TRBD2. This CDR3 is built from 15 residues. Trimming removed 2 bases from V and 6 bases from J; junction bases left unmatched: 6. Germline CDR1 is MGHDK and CDR2 is SYGVNS. The CDR3 reads CASSEPTSGGLEQYF. CDR3 DNA sequence: TGTGCCAGCAGTGAACCCACTAGCGGGGGCCTCGAGCAGTACTTC.

The chain combines TRBV28 with TRBJ1-1; 7 nucleotides agree with TRBD1. The CDR3 covers 14 residues. Per the germline V gene, CDR1 is MDHEN and CDR2 is SYDVKM. Unmatched junction bases numbered 12, after V lost 5 bases and J lost 9 bases. CDR3 sequence: CASSHRGPARKAFF. The CDR3 DNA is TGTGCCAGCAGTCACAGGGGTCCAGCTCGGAAAGCTTTCTTT.

V is TRBV7-9 and J is TRBJ2-2; tentatively, D is TRBD2 (6 bases). CDR1 SEHNR and CDR2 FQNEAQ come from the germline V gene (reference sequence). There are 16 residues in the CDR3. Trimming removed 5 bases at V and 6 bases at J, with 19 bases between. CDR3 DNA sequence: TGTGCCAGCAGCGACCTTGAGGAGGAGGGCCCCGGGGAGCTGTTTTTT. Its translation: CASSDLEEEGPGELFF.

V is TRBV28 and J is TRBJ2-1, with D maybe TRBD2 (5 bases). The germline V gene encodes CDR1 MDHEN and CDR2 SYDVKM. V gave up 8 bases and J gave up 11 bases, with 16 bases separating them. The CDR3 has 12 residues. The CDR3 here is CASSYTGIQQFF. CDR3 bases: TGTGCCAGCTCCTATACCGGGATCCAGCAGTTCTTC.

CDR3 DNA: TGTGCCAGCAGTTACTCGACAGCCGTTGGGGATGGCTACACCTTC. It yields the protein CASSYSTAVGDGYTF. The rearrangement joins TRBV6-5 to TRBJ1-2; tentative D call: TRBD1 (5 bases). The germline CDR1 and CDR2 sequences are MNHEY and SVGAGI. The CDR3 sequence is 15 residues long. The V gene lost 0 bases and the J gene lost 6 bases, with 14 bases spanning the gap.

The chain is built from TRBV19 and TRBJ1-2; a weak D match, TRBD1 (6 bases). V lost 6 bases to trimming and J lost 6 bases, with 14 bases between them. The CDR3 totals 13 residues. Germline V lookup: CDR1 LNHDA, CDR2 SQIVND (reference sequence). Here the CDR3 reads CASRIQGTDGYTF. In DNA, the CDR3 is TGTGCCAGTAGGATCCAGGGGACGGATGGCTACACCTTC.

This clone was observed a single time. The V call is TRBV6-5, the J call TRBJ1-2; 7 nucleotides align to TRBD1. Germline loops: CDR1 MNHEY, CDR2 SVGAGI. CDR3 length equals 13 residues. After removal of 6 bases from V and 3 bases from J, the junction contained 4 bases not matched to a gene. Written as DNA, the CDR3 is TGTGCCAGCAGCCGACAGGGCTACTATGGCTACACCTTC. This sequence encodes CASSRQGYYGYTF.

This clone appeared a few times. This chain uses TRBV11-2 with TRBJ2-1, with TRBD2 matching 11 bases. V was pared by 3 bases and J by 6 bases, with 4 bases of the junction left unmatched. This CDR3 is 15 amino acids long. Germline V gene sequence: CDR1 SGHAT, CDR2 FQNNGV. CDR3 bases: TGTGCCAGCAGCTTCGGACTAGCGGGCATCAATGAGCAGTTCTTC. Its protein product is CASSFGLAGINEQFF.

In its sample, this clone was seen once. V usage is TRBV11-3 and J usage is TRBJ2-7, with 10 bases aligning to TRBD2. J was trimmed by 1 base and V by 5 bases; bases with no gene match: 5. Germline assignment: CDR1 SGHNT and CDR2 YENEEA. This CDR3 contains 15 residues. The CDR3 DNA reads as TGTGCCAGCAGCGCCGGGACTAGCGCGTCCTACGAGCAGTACTTC. Residues: CASSAGTSASYEQYF.

This clone was seen only a few times. This chain joins TRBV7-9 and TRBJ2-7, with D tentatively TRBD2 (6 bases). The CDR3 is made up of 12 amino acids. V was clipped by 3 bases and J by 6 bases, with 9 bases between them. CDR1 and CDR2 (germline): SEHNR, FQNEAQ (reference sequence). CDR3 DNA: TGTGCCAGCAGCTTTGGGACTGGCGAGCAGTACTTC. Translated: CASSFGTGEQYF.

The chain couples TRBV29-1 to TRBJ2-3; a possible D gene is TRBD2 (7 bases). The germline V gene has CDR1 SQVTM and CDR2 ANQGSEA. Trimming removed 4 bases at V and 3 bases at J, with 14 bases between. The CDR3 sequence is 14 residues long. The CDR3 loop is CSVVEGRGTDTQYF. CDR3 DNA sequence: TGCAGCGTTGTGGAGGGGAGGGGGACAGATACGCAGTATTTT.

The chain recombines TRBV2 with TRBJ1-1; no definite D call. The length of the CDR3 is 17 residues. Trimming cost V 1 base and J 0 bases, with 15 bases left between them. CDR1 SNHLY and CDR2 FYNNEI come from the germline V gene. CDR3 sequence: CASSEGFASTLNTEAFF. CDR3 nucleotides: TGTGCCAGCAGTGAAGGGTTCGCATCTACCTTGAACACTGAAGCTTTCTTT.

V is TRBV7-2 and J is TRBJ1-1, with TRBD1 matching 9 bases. CDR3 size: 15 residues. The V gene's germline CDR1 is SGHTA and CDR2 FQGNSA. J gave up 7 bases and V 5 bases, and 11 bases lay outside the gene matches. The CDR3 DNA reads as TGTGCCAGCAGCCGACTGGGACAGGGCTCGGGTGAAGCTTTCTTT. Protein product: CASSRLGQGSGEAFF.

The rearrangement joins TRBV28 to TRBJ2-7, with 11 bases aligning to TRBD2. Unmatched junction bases numbered 15, after V lost 8 bases and J lost 0 bases. CDR1 and CDR2 from the germline V gene are MDHEN and SYDVKM. The CDR3 length is 18 residues. CDR3 amino acids: CASPKAGLAATSSYEQYF. The CDR3 bases are TGTGCCAGCCCAAAGGCGGGACTAGCGGCAACTAGCTCCTACGAGCAGTACTTC.

This clone was picked up one time. V usage is TRBV5-1 and J usage is TRBJ1-1; D is perhaps TRBD1 (5 bases). CDR1 and CDR2 from the germline V gene are SGHRS and YFSETQ. V lost 3 bases to trimming and J lost 2 bases, with 8 bases between them. The CDR3 runs 13 residues. This CDR3 reads CASSWGVNTEAFF. The CDR3 bases are TGCGCCAGCAGCTGGGGGGTAAACACTGAAGCTTTCTTT.

The chain carries TRBV7-9 and TRBJ2-5; D ambiguous. CDR1 and CDR2 from the germline V gene are SEHNR and FQNEAQ (reference sequence). V was shortened by 5 bases and J by 6 bases, with 16 bases between the two germline ends. The length of the CDR3 is 14 residues. The CDR3 DNA reads TGTGCCAGCAGCCCGGTGGCAGGAAGCAAGACCCAGTACTTC. This gives the protein CASSPVAGSKTQYF.

The chain carries TRBV6-4 and TRBJ1-6; the D is unclear. The CDR3 totals 17 residues. Germline CDR1 MRHNA, CDR2 SNTAGT. The V end lost 3 bases, the J end lost 9 bases, and 21 bases lay between the germline ends. As DNA, the CDR3 is TGTGCCAGCAGTGAACTTGGCCGCCCTTTAGGAGGTTCACCCCTCCACTTT. Amino acids: CASSELGRPLGGSPLHF.

This chain joins TRBV30 and TRBJ1-1, with D unclear. The CDR3 extends over 13 amino acids. Germline-derived CDR1 and CDR2 are GTSNPN and SVGIG (reference sequence). V gave up 3 bases and J gave up 0 bases, with 8 bases separating them. The CDR3 region has the DNA TGTGCCTGGAGGAGGGAACTGAACACTGAAGCTTTCTTT. Protein product: CAWRRELNTEAFF.

The genes are TRBV18 and TRBJ2-3; no clear D. The V end lost 2 bases, the J end lost 5 bases, and 11 bases lay between the germline ends. Germline loops: CDR1 KGHSH, CDR2 LQKENI. The CDR3 is 14 amino acids. CDR3: CASSPGLGGDTQYF. The CDR3 nucleotides read TGTGCCAGCTCACCAGGCCTTGGTGGAGATACGCAGTATTTT.

The gene calls are TRBV25-1 and TRBJ1-2; TRBD1 might be the D (6 bases). Germline CDR1 MGHDK, CDR2 SYGVNS. This CDR3 is 13 amino acids long. V shed 6 bases and J shed 7 bases, with 15 bases lying between them. CDR3 in amino acids: CASSAGGASGYTF. CDR3 nucleotide sequence: TGTGCCAGCAGCGCCGGGGGGGCAAGTGGCTACACCTTC.

The chain has TRBV6-1 and TRBJ2-1, with 9 bases matching TRBD2. The CDR3 is 15 amino acids. After removal of 2 bases from V and 7 bases from J, the junction contained 6 bases not matched to a gene. Germline V gene lookup returns CDR1 MNHNS and CDR2 SASEGT. CDR3 nucleotides: TGTGCCAGCAGTGAAAGTAGGGGACTAGCAAATGAGCAGTTCTTC. Protein: CASSESRGLANEQFF.

This clone has just a few counts. This chain connects TRBV7-8 to TRBJ1-4, with D possibly TRBD1 on 6 matching bases. This CDR3 comprises 16 residues. Between the trimmed V and J ends, which lost 6 bases and 0 bases, there was a span of 14 bases. In germline, CDR1 is SGHVS, CDR2 FQNEAQ. CDR3 nucleotides: TGTGCCAGCAGTCAAAGCCAGGGGACAACTAATGAAAAACTGTTTTTT. The encoded protein is CASSQSQGTTNEKLFF.

The V call is TRBV6-4, the J call TRBJ2-3, with unresolved D. V shed 0 bases and J shed 4 bases, with 14 bases lying between them. The CDR3 length is 16 residues. CDR1 and CDR2 (germline): MRHNA, SNTAGT. The CDR3 reads CASSDSLMTSPDTQYF. The CDR3 DNA follows: TGTGCCAGCAGTGACTCCCTTATGACAAGCCCAGATACGCAGTATTTT.

The chain carries TRBV25-1 and TRBJ2-7; D perhaps matches TRBD1 (6 bases). CDR3 size: 15 residues. From germline, CDR1 is MGHDK and CDR2 SYGVNS. V gave up 3 bases and J gave up 2 bases, with 14 bases separating them. CDR3 DNA: TGTGCCAGCAGTGATCCCGGACAGACTACCTACGAGCAGTACTTC. Its protein product is CASSDPGQTTYEQYF.